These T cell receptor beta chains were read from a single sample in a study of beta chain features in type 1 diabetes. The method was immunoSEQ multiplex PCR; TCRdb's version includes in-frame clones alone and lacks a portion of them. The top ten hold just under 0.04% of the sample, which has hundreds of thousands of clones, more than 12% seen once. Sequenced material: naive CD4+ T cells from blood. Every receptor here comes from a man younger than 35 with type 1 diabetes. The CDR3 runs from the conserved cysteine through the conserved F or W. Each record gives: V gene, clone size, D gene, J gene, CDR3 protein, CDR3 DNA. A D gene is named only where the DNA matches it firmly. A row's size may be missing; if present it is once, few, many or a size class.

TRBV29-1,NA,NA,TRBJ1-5,CSVVGGDGNQPQHF,TGCAGCGTTGTGGGGGGGGACGGCAATCAGCCCCAGCATTTT
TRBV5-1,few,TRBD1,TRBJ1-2,CASSSTGGIWNGYTF,TGCGCCAGCAGCTCCACAGGGGGCATCTGGAATGGCTACACCTTC
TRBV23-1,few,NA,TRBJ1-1,CASSFCKNTEAFF,TGCGCCAGCAGTTTCTGTAAGAACACTGAAGCTTTCTTT
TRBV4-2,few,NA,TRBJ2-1,CASSPGNEQFF,TGTGCCAGCAGCCCGGGGAATGAGCAGTTCTTC
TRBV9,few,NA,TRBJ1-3,CASSVEPAGPSGNTIYF,TGTGCCAGCAGCGTAGAGCCGGCAGGGCCCTCTGGAAACACCATATATTTT
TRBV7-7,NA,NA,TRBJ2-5,CASSAGQQETQYF,TGTGCTAGCAGCGCGGGACAACAAGAGACCCAGTACTTC
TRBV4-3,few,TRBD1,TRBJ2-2,CASSLSGQAHTGELFF,TGCGCCAGCAGCCTAAGCGGACAGGCCCACACCGGGGAGCTGTTTTTT
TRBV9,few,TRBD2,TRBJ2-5,CASSVAGGLRETQYF,TGTGCCAGCAGCGTTGCGGGGGGGCTTAGGGAGACCCAGTACTTC
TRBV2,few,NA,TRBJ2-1,CATADYNEQFF,TGTGCCACGGCGGACTACAATGAGCAGTTCTTC
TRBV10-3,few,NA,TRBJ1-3,CAISELGPSSGNTIYF,TGTGCCATCAGTGAGCTGGGGCCCAGCTCTGGAAACACCATATATTTT
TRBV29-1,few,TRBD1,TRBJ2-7,CSGGQGLSYEQYF,TGCAGCGGAGGACAGGGCCTCTCCTACGAGCAGTACTTC
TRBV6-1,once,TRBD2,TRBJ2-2,CATHLAGGLTGELFF,TGTGCCACCCACCTAGCGGGAGGGCTCACCGGGGAGCTGTTTTTT
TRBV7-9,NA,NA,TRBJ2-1,CASTSRPSYNEQFF,TGTGCCAGCACCTCTAGGCCATCCTACAATGAGCAGTTCTTC